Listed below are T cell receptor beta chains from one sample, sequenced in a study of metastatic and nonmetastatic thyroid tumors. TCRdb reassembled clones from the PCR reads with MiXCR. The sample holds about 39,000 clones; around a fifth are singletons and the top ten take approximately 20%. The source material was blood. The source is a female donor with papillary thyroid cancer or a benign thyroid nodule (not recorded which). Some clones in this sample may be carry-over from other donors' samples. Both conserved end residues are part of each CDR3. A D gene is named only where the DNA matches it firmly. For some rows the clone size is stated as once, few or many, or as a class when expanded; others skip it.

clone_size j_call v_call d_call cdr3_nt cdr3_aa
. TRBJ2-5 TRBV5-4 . TGTGCCAGCATCCCTAGGGGGGGAAACCAAGAGACCCAGTACTTC CASIPRGGNQETQYF
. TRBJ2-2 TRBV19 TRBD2 TGTGCCAGTAGCGACGGGGGGAGGGGGGAGCTGTTTTTT CASSDGGRGELFF
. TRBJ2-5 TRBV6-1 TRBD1 TGTGCCAACAGCCAAGGGACAGAAAAAGAGACCCAGTACTTC CANSQGTEKETQYF
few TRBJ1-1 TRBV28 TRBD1 TGTGCCAGCAGGGATTGGACAGGGGGGGGTGAAGCTTTCTTT CASRDWTGGGEAFF
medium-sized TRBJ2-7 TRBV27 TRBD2 TGTGCCAGCAGTTTCTCCCGGGAGGGCGAGCAGTACTTC CASSFSREGEQYF
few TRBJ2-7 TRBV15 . TGTGCCACCATCATACGGGGCAGGGTCTACGAGCAGTACTTC CATIIRGRVYEQYF
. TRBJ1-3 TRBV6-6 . TGTGCCAGCAGTATACATCCGACTATCTCTGGAAACACCATATATTTT CASSIHPTISGNTIYF
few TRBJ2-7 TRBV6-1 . TGTGCCAGCATTGAAGGGGACATGGGCGAGCAGTACTTC CASIEGDMGEQYF
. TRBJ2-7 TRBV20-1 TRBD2 TGCAGCGCTAGAGGCGTTGGACTAGATTCATACGAGCAGTACTTC CSARGVGLDSYEQYF
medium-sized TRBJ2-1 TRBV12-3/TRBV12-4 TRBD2 TGTGCCAGCAAAAGTACTAGCGGATACAATGAGCAGTTCTTC CASKSTSGYNEQFF
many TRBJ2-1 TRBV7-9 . TGTGCCAGCAGCGGGGACAAGGATGAGCAGTTCTTC CASSGDKDEQFF
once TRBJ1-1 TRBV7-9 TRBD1 TGTGCCAGCAGCCCTCAGGGGGACACTGAAGCTTTCTTT CASSPQGDTEAFF
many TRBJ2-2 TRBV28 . TGTGCCAGCAAGACCACCGGGGAGCTGTTTTTT CASKTTGELFF
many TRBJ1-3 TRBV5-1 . TGCGCCAGCAGCTTAAACGGACAGGGAAACACCATATATTTT CASSLNGQGNTIYF
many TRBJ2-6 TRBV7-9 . TGTGCCAGCCTTCGGGGGGCGCCGGGGGCCAACGTCCTGACTTTC CASLRGAPGANVLTF
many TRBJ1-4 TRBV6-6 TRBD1 TGTGCCAGCAGTTACTTCGAGACAGGGGGCGATGAAAAACTGTTTTTT CASSYFETGGDEKLFF
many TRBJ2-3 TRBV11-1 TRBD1 TGTGCCAGCAGCGGACGGAGAGGGGGACAGGGATCAGATACGCAGTATTTT CASSGRRGGQGSDTQYF
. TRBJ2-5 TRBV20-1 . TGCAGTGCAGTAGCGGAAGTGGAGACCCAGTACTTC CSAVAEVETQYF
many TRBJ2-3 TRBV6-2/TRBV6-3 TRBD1 TGTGCCAGCAGAACTCTGAGGGACAGGCGCACAGATACGCAGTATTTT CASRTLRDRRTDTQYF
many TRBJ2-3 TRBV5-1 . TGCGCCAGCAGCTTGGCCGACATGGCGGGAGATACGCAGTATTTT CASSLADMAGDTQYF
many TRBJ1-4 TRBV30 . TGTGCCTGGGGACGGGCGGGTGGAAAACTGTTTTTT CAWGRAGGKLFF
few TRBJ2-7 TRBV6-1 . TGTGCCAGCAGTGCTACAGGGAGCGAGCAGTACTTC CASSATGSEQYF
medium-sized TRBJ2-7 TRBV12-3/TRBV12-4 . TGTGCCAGCAGTCACAGGACAGAACTTCTCTACGAGCAGTACTTC CASSHRTELLYEQYF
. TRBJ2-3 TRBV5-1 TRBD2 TGCGCCAGCGGAGACTTAGCGGGAGGGCCGAGCACAGATACGCAGTATTTT CASGDLAGGPSTDTQYF
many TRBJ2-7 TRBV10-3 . TGTGCCATCAGTGAAGGGCAGGGCACGGGGGAGCAGTACTTC CAISEGQGTGEQYF
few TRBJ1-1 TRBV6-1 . TGTGCCAGCAGTGAAGCGGAGCAGGGGGAAGCTTTCTTT CASSEAEQGEAFF
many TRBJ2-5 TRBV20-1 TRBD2 TGCAGTGCTCGGACTAGACAAGAGACCCAGTACTTC CSARTRQETQYF
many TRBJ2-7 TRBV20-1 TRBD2 TGCAGTGCCGAGGCGGGAGGTTCGGAGTCCAACGAGCAGTACTTC CSAEAGGSESNEQYF
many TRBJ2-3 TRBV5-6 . TGTGCCAGCAGCTTGGCCCGGGGGTCGCAGTATTTT CASSLARGSQYF
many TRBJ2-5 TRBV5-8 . TGTGCCAGCACCCGAGGGGGGGCGCGGGAGACCCAGTACTTC CASTRGGARETQYF
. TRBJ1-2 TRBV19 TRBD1 TGTGCCAGTAGTTACAGGGGTAACTATGGCTACACCTTC CASSYRGNYGYTF
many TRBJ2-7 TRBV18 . TGTGCCTCCTCCGAGGTACATTGGAAGGAATACGAGCAGTACTTC CASSEVHWKEYEQYF
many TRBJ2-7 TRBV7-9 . TGTGCCAGCAGCTTATTGTACTCCTACGAGCAGTACTTC CASSLLYSYEQYF
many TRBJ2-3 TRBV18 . TGTGCCAGCTCACCATCGACTTACACAGATACGCAGTATTTT CASSPSTYTDTQYF
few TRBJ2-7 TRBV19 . TGTGCCAGTAGTATAGAAAGCGGGCCCTACGAGCAGTACTTC CASSIESGPYEQYF
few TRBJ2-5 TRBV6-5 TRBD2 TGTGCCAGCAGGTTAGCGGGACGTGGGGAGACCCAGTACTTC CASRLAGRGETQYF
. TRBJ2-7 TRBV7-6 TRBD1 TGTGCCAGCAGCTTGACAGGGGACGAGCAGTACTTC CASSLTGDEQYF
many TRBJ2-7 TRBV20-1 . TGCAGTGCTAGAGATGAGCTAGCGAATACCTACGAGCAGTACTTC CSARDELANTYEQYF
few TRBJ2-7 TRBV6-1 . TGTGCCAGCAGACGGGACACGACGGGCGAGCAGTACTTC CASRRDTTGEQYF
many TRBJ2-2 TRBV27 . TGTGCCAGCAGAATTCGGAAGAACACCGGGGAGCTGTTTTTT CASRIRKNTGELFF
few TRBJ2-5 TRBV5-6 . TGCGCCAGCACAGGGCGGGCCCTCGGAGAGACCCAGTACTTC CASTGRALGETQYF
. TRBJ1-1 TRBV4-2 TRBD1 TGTGCCAGCAGACAAGACCTCGGAAGGACAGGGGGAACTGAAGATTTCTTT CASRQDLGRTGGTEDFF
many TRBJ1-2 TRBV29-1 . TGCAGCGTTGAAGTAGCGGGGGGCGATGGCTACACCTTC CSVEVAGGDGYTF
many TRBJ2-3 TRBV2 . TGTGCCAGCAAACTAGCTGCTAGCACAGATACGCAGTATTTT CASKLAASTDTQYF
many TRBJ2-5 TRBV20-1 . TGCAGTGGTACTGGGGGGCAGGTGGAGACCCAGTACTTC CSGTGGQVETQYF
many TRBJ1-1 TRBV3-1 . TGTGCCAGCAGGGGAGATTCGGGAGCTTTCTTT CASRGDSGAFF
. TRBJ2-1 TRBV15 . TGTGCCACCAGCATTAGCACCTACAATGAGCAGTTCTTC CATSISTYNEQFF
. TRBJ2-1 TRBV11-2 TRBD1 TGTGCCAGCAGCCGGGACAGCTTGTGGAATGAGCAGTTCTTC CASSRDSLWNEQFF
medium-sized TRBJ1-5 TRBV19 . TGTGCCAGTAGTATAAAGGGCAGGCGCAATCAGCCCCAGCATTTT CASSIKGRRNQPQHF
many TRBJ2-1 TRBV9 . TGTGCCAGCAGCGTAGACCTAGCCTCCTACAATGAGCAGTTCTTC CASSVDLASYNEQFF
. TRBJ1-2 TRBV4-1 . TGCGCCAGCAGCCAAGAGGGGGGGTTAAGTGGCTACACCTTC CASSQEGGLSGYTF
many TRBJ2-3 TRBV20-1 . TGCAGTGCTAGTTTAATTAGCACAGATACGCAGTATTTT CSASLISTDTQYF
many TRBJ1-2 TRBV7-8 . TGTGCCAGCAGTCCCGACAGCTTTAACTATGGCTACACCTTC CASSPDSFNYGYTF
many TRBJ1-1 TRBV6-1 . TGTGCCAGCAGTGAAGCGGTCTGGCGGGGCACTGAAGCTTTCTTT CASSEAVWRGTEAFF
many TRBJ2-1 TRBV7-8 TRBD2 TGTGCCAGCAGCTTAATGCTAGCGGGAGGCAATGAGCAGTTCTTC CASSLMLAGGNEQFF
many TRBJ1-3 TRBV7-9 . TGTGCCAGCAGCTACGGAAACACCATATATTTT CASSYGNTIYF
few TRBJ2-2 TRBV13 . TGTGCCAGCAGCTTAGGTGTCACCGGGGAGCTGTTCTTT CASSLGVTGELFF
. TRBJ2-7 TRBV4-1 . TGCGCCAGCAGCCAAGATTTCTCCGAGCAGTACTTC CASSQDFSEQYF
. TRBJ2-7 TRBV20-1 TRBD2 TGCAGTGTAGAGTCCGCCGGGACTAGCGGCTACGAGCAGTACTTC CSVESAGTSGYEQYF